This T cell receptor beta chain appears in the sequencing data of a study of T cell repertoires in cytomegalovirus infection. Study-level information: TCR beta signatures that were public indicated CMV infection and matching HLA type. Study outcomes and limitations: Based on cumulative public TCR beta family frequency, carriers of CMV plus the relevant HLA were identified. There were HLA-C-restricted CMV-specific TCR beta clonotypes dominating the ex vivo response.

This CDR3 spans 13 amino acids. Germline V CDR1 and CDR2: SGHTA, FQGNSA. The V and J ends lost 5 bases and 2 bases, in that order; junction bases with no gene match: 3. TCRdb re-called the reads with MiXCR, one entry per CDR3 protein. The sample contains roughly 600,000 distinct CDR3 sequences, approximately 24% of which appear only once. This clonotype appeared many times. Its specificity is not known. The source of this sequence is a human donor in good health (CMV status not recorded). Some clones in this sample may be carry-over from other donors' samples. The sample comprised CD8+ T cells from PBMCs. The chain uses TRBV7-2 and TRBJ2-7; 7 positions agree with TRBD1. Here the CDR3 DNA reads TGTGCCAGCAGCCACGACAGGGCCTACGAGCAGTACGTC. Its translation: CASSHDRAYEQYV.